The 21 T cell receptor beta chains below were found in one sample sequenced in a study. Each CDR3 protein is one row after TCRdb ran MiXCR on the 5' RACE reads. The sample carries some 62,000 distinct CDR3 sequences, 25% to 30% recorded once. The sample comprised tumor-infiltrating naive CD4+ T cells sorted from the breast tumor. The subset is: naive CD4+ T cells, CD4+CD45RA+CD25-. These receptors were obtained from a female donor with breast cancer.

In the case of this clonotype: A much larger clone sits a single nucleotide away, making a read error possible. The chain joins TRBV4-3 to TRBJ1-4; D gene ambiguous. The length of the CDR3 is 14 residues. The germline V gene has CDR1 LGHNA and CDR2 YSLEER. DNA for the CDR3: TGCGCCAGCAGCCAAAACTCGGGTAATGGAAAACTGTTTTTT. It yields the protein CASSQNSGNGKLFF.

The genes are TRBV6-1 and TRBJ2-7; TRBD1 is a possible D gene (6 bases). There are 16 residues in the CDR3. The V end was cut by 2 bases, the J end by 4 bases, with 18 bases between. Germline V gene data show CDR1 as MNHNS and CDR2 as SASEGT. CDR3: CASSERSGTRLYEQYF. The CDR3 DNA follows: TGTGCCAGCAGTGAAAGATCCGGGACAAGACTTTACGAGCAGTACTTC.

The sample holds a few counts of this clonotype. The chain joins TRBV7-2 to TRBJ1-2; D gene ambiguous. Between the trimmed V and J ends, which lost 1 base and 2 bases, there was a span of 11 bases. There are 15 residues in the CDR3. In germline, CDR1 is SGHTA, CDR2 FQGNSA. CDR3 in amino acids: CASSLGVESNYGYTF. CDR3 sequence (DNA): TGTGCCAGCAGCTTAGGCGTGGAAAGCAACTATGGCTACACCTTC.

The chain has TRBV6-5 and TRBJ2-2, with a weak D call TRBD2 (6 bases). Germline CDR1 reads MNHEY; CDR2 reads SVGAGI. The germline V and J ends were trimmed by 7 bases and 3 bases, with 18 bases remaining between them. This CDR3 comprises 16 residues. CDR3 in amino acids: CASTARFSGDTGELFF. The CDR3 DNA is TGTGCCAGCACTGCTCGGTTTAGCGGCGACACCGGGGAGCTGTTTTTT.

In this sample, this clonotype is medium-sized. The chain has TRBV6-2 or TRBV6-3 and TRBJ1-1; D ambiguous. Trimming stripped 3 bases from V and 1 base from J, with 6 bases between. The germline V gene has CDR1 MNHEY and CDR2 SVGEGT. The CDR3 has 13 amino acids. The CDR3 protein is CASSYSENTEAFF. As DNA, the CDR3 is TGTGCCAGCAGTTATAGTGAGAACACTGAAGCTTTCTTT.

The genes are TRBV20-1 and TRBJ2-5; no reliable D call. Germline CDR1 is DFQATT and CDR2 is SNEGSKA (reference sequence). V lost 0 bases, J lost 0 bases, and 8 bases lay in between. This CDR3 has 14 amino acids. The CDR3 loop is CSARDDKDQETQYF. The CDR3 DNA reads TGCAGTGCTAGAGATGATAAGGACCAAGAGACCCAGTACTTC.

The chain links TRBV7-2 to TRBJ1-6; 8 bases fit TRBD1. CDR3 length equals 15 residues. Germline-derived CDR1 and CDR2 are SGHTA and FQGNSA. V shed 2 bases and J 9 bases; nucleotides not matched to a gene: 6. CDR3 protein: CASSLLGQGGSPLHF. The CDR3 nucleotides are TGTGCCAGCAGCTTACTCGGACAGGGAGGTTCACCCCTCCACTTT.

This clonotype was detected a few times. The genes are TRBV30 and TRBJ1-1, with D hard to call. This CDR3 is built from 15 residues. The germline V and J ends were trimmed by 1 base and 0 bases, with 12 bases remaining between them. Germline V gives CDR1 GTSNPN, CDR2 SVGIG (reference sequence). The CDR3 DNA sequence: TGTGCCTGGAGTGCCAACCGGGCCCTGAACACTGAAGCTTTCTTT. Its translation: CAWSANRALNTEAFF.

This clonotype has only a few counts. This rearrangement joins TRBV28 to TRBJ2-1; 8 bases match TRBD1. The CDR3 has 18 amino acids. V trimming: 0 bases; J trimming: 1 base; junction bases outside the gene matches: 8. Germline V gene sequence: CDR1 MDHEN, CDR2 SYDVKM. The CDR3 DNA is TGTGCCAGCAGTTTATGGGAGCCAGGGGGCCAATCCTACAATGAGCAGTTCTTC. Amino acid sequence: CASSLWEPGGQSYNEQFF. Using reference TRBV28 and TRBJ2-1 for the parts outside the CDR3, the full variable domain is DVKVTQSSRYLVKRTGEKVFLECVQDMDHENMFWYRQDPGLGLRLIYFSYDVKMKEKGDIPEGYSVSREKKERFSLILESASTNQTSMYLCASSLWEPGGQSYNEQFFGPGTRLTVL.

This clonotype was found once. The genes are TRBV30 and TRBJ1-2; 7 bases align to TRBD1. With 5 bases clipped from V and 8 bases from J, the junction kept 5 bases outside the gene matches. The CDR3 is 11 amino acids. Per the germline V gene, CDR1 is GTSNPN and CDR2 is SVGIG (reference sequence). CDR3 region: CAWDRARGYTF. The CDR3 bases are TGTGCCTGGGACAGGGCAAGGGGCTACACCTTC.

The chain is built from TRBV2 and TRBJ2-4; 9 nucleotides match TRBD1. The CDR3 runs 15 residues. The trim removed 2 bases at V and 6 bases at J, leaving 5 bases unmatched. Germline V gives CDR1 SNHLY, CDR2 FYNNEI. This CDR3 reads CASSETGGFGNIQYF. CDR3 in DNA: TGTGCCAGCAGTGAAACAGGGGGCTTTGGAAACATTCAGTACTTC.

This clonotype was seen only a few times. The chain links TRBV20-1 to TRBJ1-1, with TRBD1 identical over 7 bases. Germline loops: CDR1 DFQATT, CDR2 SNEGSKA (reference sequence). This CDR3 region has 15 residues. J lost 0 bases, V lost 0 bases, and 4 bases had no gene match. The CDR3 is CSARELGQLNTEAFF. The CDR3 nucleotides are TGCAGTGCTAGAGAACTGGGACAGTTGAACACTGAAGCTTTCTTT.

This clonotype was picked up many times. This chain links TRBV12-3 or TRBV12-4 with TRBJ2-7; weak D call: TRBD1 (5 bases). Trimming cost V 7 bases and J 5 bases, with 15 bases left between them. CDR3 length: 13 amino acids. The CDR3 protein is CASTPGPKDEQYF. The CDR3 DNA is TGTGCCAGCACCCCAGGGCCAAAGGACGAGCAGTACTTC.

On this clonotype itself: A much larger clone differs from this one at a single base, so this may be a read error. Here the CDR3 reads CTSSPGLADYEQYF. The CDR3 region has the DNA TGTACCAGCAGCCCGGGACTAGCGGATTACGAGCAGTACTTC. This chain uses TRBV9 with TRBJ2-7, with 11 bases matching TRBD2. The germline gives CDR1 SGDLS, CDR2 YYNGEE. The CDR3 runs 14 residues.

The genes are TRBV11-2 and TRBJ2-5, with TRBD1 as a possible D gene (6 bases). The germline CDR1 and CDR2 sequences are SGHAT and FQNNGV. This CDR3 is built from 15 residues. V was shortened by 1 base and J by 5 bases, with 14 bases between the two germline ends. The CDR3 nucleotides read TGTGCCAGCAGCTTAGGCAGGGGTGTCGGGGAGACCCAGTACTTC. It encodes CASSLGRGVGETQYF.

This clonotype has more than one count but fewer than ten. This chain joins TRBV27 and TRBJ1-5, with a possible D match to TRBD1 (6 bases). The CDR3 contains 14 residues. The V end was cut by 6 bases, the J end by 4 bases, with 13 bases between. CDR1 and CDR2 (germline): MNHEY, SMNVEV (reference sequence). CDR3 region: CASSRTVDNQPQHF. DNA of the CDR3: TGTGCCAGCAGCCGGACAGTTGATAATCAGCCCCAGCATTTT.

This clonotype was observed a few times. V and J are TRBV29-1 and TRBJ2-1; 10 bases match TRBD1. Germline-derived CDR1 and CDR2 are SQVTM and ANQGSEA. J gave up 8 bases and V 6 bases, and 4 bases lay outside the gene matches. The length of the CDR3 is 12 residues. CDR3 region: CSVGQGGHEQFF. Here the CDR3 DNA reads TGCAGCGTAGGACAGGGGGGGCATGAGCAGTTCTTC.

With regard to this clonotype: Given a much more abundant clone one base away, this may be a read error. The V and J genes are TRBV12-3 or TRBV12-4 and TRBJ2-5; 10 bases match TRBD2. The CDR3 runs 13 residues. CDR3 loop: CASRRTSGEIQYF. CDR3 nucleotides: TGTGCCAGCAGACGGACTAGCGGAGAGATCCAGTACTTC.

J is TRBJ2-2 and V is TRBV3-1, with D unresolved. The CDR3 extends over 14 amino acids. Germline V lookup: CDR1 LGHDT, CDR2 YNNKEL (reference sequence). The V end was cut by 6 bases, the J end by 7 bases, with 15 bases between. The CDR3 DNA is TGTGCCAGCAGAAAAAGAGACATTATCGGGGAGCTGTTTTTT. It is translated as CASRKRDIIGELFF.

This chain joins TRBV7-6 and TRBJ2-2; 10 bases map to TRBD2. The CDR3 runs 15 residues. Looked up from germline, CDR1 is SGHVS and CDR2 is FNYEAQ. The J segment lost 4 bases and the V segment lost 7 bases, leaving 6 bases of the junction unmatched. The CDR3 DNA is TGTGCCAGCAAGGCAGCGGGAGGGTCCACCGGGGAGCTGTTTTTT. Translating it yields CASKAAGGSTGELFF.

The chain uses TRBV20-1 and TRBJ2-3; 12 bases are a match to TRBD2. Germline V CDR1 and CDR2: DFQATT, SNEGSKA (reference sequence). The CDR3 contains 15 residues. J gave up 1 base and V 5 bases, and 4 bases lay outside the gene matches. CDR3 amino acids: CSAPGLAGRTDTQYF. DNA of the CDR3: TGCAGTGCTCCGGGACTAGCGGGCCGCACAGATACGCAGTATTTT.